A selection of T cell receptor beta chains follows, all from one sample in a study of CD8+ T cells in alopecia areata. TCRdb's table, derived via immunoSEQ multiplex PCR, lists solely in-frame clones and lacks some. The sample has 65,000 to 95,000 clones, around 54% seen once. The sequencing input was NKG2D-high CD8+ T cells sorted from blood. These receptors were collected from a human donor with alopecia areata. The conserved cysteine and the conserved F or W are not part of the CDR3 here. Expanded clones are given a class, and other clones once, few, many or no size at all.

- | TRBV23-1 | ASSQFRPAGTIAPNSNQPQH
- | TRBV6-5 | ASSTQNEQY
few | TRBV4-1 | ASSLRTASSINTGELF
- | TRBV5-6 | ASSFGRNEQF
- | TRBV6-5 | ASSYPQGTEAF
few | TRBV5-1 | ASSMDIQETQY
- | TRBV5-1 | ASSPPANTGELF
- | TRBV11-3 | ASSRQGGDTQY
few | TRBV23-1 | ASSQSPAGANVLT
- | TRBV5-6 | ASSMDRGAFYEQY
- | TRBV13 | ASSKGTNYEQY
few | TRBV28 | ASSFTSSYEQY
- | TRBV5-6 | ASSFGTGGYEQY
- | TRBV9 | ASSEGQGILDYEQY
- | TRBV29-1 | SVEEGGLITGELF
few | TRBV29-1 | SGLDRVNEQF
- | TRBV5-1 | ASSLDRGRGAF
- | TRBV27 | ASSLSGKDQPQH
- | TRBV5-1 | ASSLAGTANEQF